A single sample is the source of the 13 T cell receptor beta chains below, sequenced in a study of response to subunit inactivated influenza vaccine (dated by TCRdb to between 2017 and 2018). Library generation was performed with RT-PCR. Instrument used: Illumina HiSeq 2500. TCRdb reprocessing: public reads trimmed at Q25 with fastp, clones called with MiXCR, in-frame beta chains kept. Each CDR3 protein appears once, grouped with its most common genes and DNA. This sample is represented by 500,000 to 650,000 distinct CDR3 sequences; 7.6% of them were singletons. The top ten clonotypes cover 13% of the sample. Sequences were derived from PBMCs from blood, sampled around 25 months after vaccination. The receptors stem from a man aged 45-69 years who received an inactivated influenza vaccine. Donor details come from another sample of the same person, matched by shared clones.

This clonotype was detected many times. The chain carries TRBV20-1 and TRBJ2-7; 11 nucleotides line up with TRBD2. With V trimmed by 5 bases and J by 2 bases, 5 bases remained unmatched. The CDR3 length is 14 residues. Germline V gives CDR1 DFQATT, CDR2 SNEGSKA (reference sequence). Here the CDR3 DNA reads TGCAGTGCTGGACTAGCGGGCATGCCCTACGAGCAGTACTTC. Amino acid sequence: CSAGLAGMPYEQYF.

Ten or more counts support this clonotype. V usage is TRBV3-1 and J usage is TRBJ1-1; tentative D call: TRBD1 (5 bases). The CDR3 has 15 amino acids. From germline, CDR1 is LGHDT and CDR2 YNNKEL (reference sequence). V was clipped by 0 bases and J by 7 bases, with 15 bases between them. CDR3 nucleotide sequence: TGTGCCAGCAGCCAAGACCGGGGGGTTAGGGGTGAAGCTTTCTTT. Translated: CASSQDRGVRGEAFF.

This rearrangement joins TRBV11-2 to TRBJ1-4, with D possibly matching TRBD1 (6 bases). The CDR3 is 16 amino acids. The V gene's germline CDR1 is SGHAT and CDR2 FQNNGV. Trimming cost V 3 bases and J 4 bases, with 15 bases left between them. The CDR3 sequence: CASSFRGGDLNEKLFF. As DNA, the CDR3 is TGTGCCAGCAGCTTCAGAGGGGGAGATCTTAATGAAAAACTGTTTTTT.

The rearrangement joins TRBV2 to TRBJ2-5, with D perhaps matching TRBD1 or TRBD2 (5 bases each). Trimming shortened V by 7 bases and J by 3 bases, and 15 bases separated the two germline ends. Germline V CDR1 and CDR2: SNHLY, FYNNEI. This CDR3 is built from 14 residues. CDR3 protein: CASNLASREETQYF. The CDR3 DNA follows: TGTGCCAGCAATCTAGCTAGCAGGGAAGAGACCCAGTACTTC.

The chain recombines TRBV20-1 with TRBJ2-7; no reliable D call. V lost 3 bases to trimming and J lost 3 bases, with 18 bases between them. This CDR3 comprises 15 residues. Germline V gives CDR1 DFQATT, CDR2 SNEGSKA (reference sequence). The CDR3 DNA sequence: TGCAGTGCTAGGTTTAGCCCCTCCATCCGCTACGAGCAGTACTTC. Translated: CSARFSPSIRYEQYF.

The gene calls are TRBV6-1 and TRBJ1-6; weak D call: TRBD1 (6 bases). V lost 1 base and J 7 bases, leaving 14 bases between the germline ends. CDR1 is MNHNS and CDR2 is SASEGT in the germline V gene. The CDR3 consists of 16 residues. The CDR3 DNA follows: TGTGCCAGCAGTGAAGGTCCCGGGACAACAAATTCACCCCTCCACTTT. This encodes CASSEGPGTTNSPLHF.

The V call is TRBV5-6, the J call TRBJ2-5; 9 nucleotides line up with TRBD2. The ends lost 0 bases at V and 1 base at J; junction bases unmatched: 10. This CDR3 spans 18 amino acids. Germline values: CDR1 SGHDT, CDR2 YYEEEE. In DNA, the CDR3 is TGTGCCAGCAGCTTGGCTGCTAGCGGGATACAGGGCCAAGAGACCCAGTACTTC. Residues: CASSLAASGIQGQETQYF. Full variable domain (outside the CDR3, taken from reference TRBV5-6 and TRBJ2-5): DAGVTQSPTHLIKTRGQQVTLRCSPKSGHDTVSWYQQALGQGPQFIFQYYEEEERQRGNFPDRFSGHQFPNYSSELNVNALLLGDSALYLCASSLAASGIQGQETQYFGPGTRLLVL.

This clonotype was seen a handful of times. The chain is built from TRBV10-3 and TRBJ2-7; the match to TRBD2 covers 7 bases. This CDR3 is built from 15 residues. Germline V gene lookup returns CDR1 ENHRY and CDR2 SYGVKD. The ends lost 5 bases at V and 5 bases at J; junction bases unmatched: 12. CDR3 nucleotide sequence: TGTGCCATCAGTCCCCGTGGGGGGGGTTACCACGAGCAGTACTTC. Translation gives CAISPRGGGYHEQYF.

This clonotype was recorded many times. The genes are TRBV2 and TRBJ2-2; 10 bases fit TRBD1. The CDR3 runs to 14 residues. The germline V gene encodes CDR1 SNHLY and CDR2 FYNNEI. Losses at the gene ends were 7 bases for V and 3 bases for J; bases not matched to a gene: 2. CDR3: CASKGQGDTGELFF. CDR3 DNA: TGTGCCAGCAAAGGACAGGGGGACACCGGGGAGCTGTTTTTT.

In its sample, this clonotype was seen a few times. This chain uses TRBV6-2 or TRBV6-3 with TRBJ1-5; D is undetermined. The CDR3 contains 17 residues. Germline assignment: CDR1 MNHEY and CDR2 SVGEGT. Trimming removed 4 bases from V and 0 bases from J, with 16 bases in between. The chain's CDR3 is CASSSHLGGYSNQPQHF. In DNA form, the CDR3 reads TGTGCCAGCAGTTCCCACCTTGGAGGCTATAGCAATCAGCCCCAGCATTTT.

This chain connects TRBV7-2 to TRBJ2-6; 8 positions agree with TRBD2. The V gene's germline CDR1 is SGHTA and CDR2 FQGNSA. This CDR3 is built from 18 residues. J gave up 3 bases and V 5 bases, and 12 bases lay outside the gene matches. The CDR3 is CASSITSGRLGGANVLTF. The CDR3 DNA reads as TGTGCCAGCAGCATAACGAGCGGGAGATTAGGTGGGGCCAACGTCCTGACTTTC.

A few counts support this clonotype. This rearrangement joins TRBV20-1 to TRBJ2-1; D gene uncertain. Per the germline V gene, CDR1 is DFQATT and CDR2 is SNEGSKA (reference sequence). V was trimmed by 4 bases and J by 0 bases, leaving 10 bases between them. This CDR3 region has 14 residues. CDR3 sequence (DNA): TGCAGTGCTATTGACCCGAGCTCCTACAATGAGCAGTTCTTC. This translates into CSAIDPSSYNEQFF.

The V call is TRBV14, the J call TRBJ2-1; no clear D. This CDR3 spans 13 amino acids. The germline gives CDR1 SGHDN, CDR2 FVKESK. Trimming cost V 1 base and J 10 bases, with 11 bases left between them. The CDR3: CASSQALSGEQFF. CDR3 nucleotide sequence: TGTGCCAGCAGCCAAGCCCTATCGGGCGAGCAGTTCTTC.